The 3 T cell receptor beta chains reported below all come from one sample, sequenced in a study of blood T cell repertoires in COVID-19. Data came from immunoSEQ multiplex PCR; TCRdb stores just in-frame clones and leaves some out. The table shows approximately 500,000 clones, with about 89% occurring only once. The sample taken for sequencing was peripheral blood. The origin of the receptors is a woman between 50 and 59 years old with COVID-19, enrolled during active disease.

The J gene is TRBJ1-1, the V gene TRBV12-3 or TRBV12-4; D might be TRBD1 (6 bases). The CDR3 is 13 amino acids. V was cut by 10 bases and J by 3 bases, with 15 bases left in between. The chain's CDR3 is CAITTGWDTEAFF. In DNA form, the CDR3 reads TGTGCCATCACAACAGGGTGGGACACTGAAGCTTTCTTT.

The CDR3 loop is CASSRGQAQETQYF. Here the CDR3 DNA reads TGTGCCAGCAGCCGTGGACAGGCACAAGAGACCCAGTACTTC. The J gene is TRBJ2-5, the V gene TRBV11-3; 7 positions agree with TRBD1. V dropped 5 bases and J dropped 2; count of bases not matched to a gene: 5. In germline, CDR1 is SGHNT, CDR2 YENEEA. CDR3 length: 14 residues.

The J gene is TRBJ2-2, the V gene TRBV12-3 or TRBV12-4; D call uncertain. The CDR3 spans 11 residues. With 4 bases removed from V and 6 bases from J, the gap between germline ends came to 3 bases. This CDR3 is CASSSSGELFF. For the CDR3, the DNA is TGTGCCAGCAGTTCTTCCGGGGAGCTGTTTTTT.